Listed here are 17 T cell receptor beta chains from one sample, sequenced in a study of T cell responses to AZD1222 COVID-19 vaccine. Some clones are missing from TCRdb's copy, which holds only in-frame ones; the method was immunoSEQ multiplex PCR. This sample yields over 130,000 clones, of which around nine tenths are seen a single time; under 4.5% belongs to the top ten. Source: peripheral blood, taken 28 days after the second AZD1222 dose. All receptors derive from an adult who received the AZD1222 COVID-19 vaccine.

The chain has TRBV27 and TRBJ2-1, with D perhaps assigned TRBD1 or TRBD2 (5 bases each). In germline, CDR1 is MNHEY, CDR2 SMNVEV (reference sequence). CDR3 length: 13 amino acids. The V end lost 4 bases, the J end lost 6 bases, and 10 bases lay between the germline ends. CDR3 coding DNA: TGTGCCAGCAGTTGGGGACCCCGCAATGAGCAGTTCTTC. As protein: CASSWGPRNEQFF.

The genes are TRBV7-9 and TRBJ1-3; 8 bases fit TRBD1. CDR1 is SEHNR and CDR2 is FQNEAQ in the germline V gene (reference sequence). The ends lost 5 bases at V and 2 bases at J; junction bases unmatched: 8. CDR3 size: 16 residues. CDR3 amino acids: CASSTTGQGTGNTIYF. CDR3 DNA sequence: TGTGCCAGCAGCACCACCGGACAGGGAACTGGAAACACCATATATTTT.

The CDR3 coding sequence is TGTGCCAGCAGCTTAGCAGGGGTTGACACAGATACGCAGTATTTT. Its translation: CASSLAGVDTDTQYF. V gene TRBV11-1 combines with J gene TRBJ2-3; maybe TRBD1 (5 bases). The germline V gene has CDR1 SGHAT and CDR2 FQDESV (reference sequence). This CDR3 region has 15 residues. Trimming took 0 bases from V and 2 from J, leaving 9 bases between them.

DNA for the CDR3: TGTGCCAGCAGCCCGGGACAGGGTTACTACGAGCAGTACTTC. Protein: CASSPGQGYYEQYF. The chain employs TRBV4-2 and TRBJ2-7; 9 bases match TRBD1. The CDR3 spans 14 residues. V was pared by 4 bases and J by 3 bases, with 4 bases of the junction left unmatched. Per the germline V gene, CDR1 is LGHNA and CDR2 is YNFKEQ.

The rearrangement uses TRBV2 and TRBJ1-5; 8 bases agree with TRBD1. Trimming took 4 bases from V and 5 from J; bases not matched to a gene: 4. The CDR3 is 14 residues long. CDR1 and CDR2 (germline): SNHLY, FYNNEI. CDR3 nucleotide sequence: TGTGCCAGCAGTGGGACAGGGCCTGATCAGCCCCAGCATTTT. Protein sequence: CASSGTGPDQPQHF.

CDR3 residues: CSAGGYNQPQHF. Written as DNA, the CDR3 is TGCAGCGCCGGGGGGTACAATCAGCCCCAGCATTTT. The rearrangement uses TRBV29-1 and TRBJ1-5; D perhaps matches TRBD1 (5 bases). This CDR3 contains 12 residues. Trimming removed 7 bases from V and 3 bases from J, with 10 bases in between. CDR1 is SQVTM, CDR2 ANQGSEA, per germline.

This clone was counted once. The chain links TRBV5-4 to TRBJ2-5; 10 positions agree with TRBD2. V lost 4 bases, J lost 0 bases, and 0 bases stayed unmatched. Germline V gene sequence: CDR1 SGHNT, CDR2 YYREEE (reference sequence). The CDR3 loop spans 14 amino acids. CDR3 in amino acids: CASSGLADQETQYF. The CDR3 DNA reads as TGTGCCAGCAGCGGACTAGCGGACCAAGAGACCCAGTACTTC. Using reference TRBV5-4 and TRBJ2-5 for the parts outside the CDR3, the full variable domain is ETGVTQSPTHLIKTRGQQVTLRCSSQSGHNTVSWYQQALGQGPQFIFQYYREEENGRGNFPPRFSGLQFPNYSSELNVNALELDDSALYLCASSGLADQETQYFGPGTRLLVL.

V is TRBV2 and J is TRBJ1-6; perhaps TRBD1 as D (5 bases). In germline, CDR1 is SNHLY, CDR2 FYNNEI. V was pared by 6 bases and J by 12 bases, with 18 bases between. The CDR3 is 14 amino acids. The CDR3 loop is CASRERGRGEPLHF. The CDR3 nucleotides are TGTGCCAGCAGGGAAAGGGGACGGGGCGAACCCCTCCACTTT.

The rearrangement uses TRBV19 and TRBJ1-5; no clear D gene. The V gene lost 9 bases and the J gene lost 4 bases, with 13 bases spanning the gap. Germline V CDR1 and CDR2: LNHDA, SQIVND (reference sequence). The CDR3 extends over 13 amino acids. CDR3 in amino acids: CASRGGVNQPQHF. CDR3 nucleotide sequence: TGTGCCAGCCGAGGCGGTGTTAATCAGCCCCAGCATTTT.

The CDR3 loop is CASSSYENTEAFF. The CDR3 coding sequence is TGTGCCAGCAGCTCCTATGAGAACACTGAAGCTTTCTTT. The chain has TRBV7-3 and TRBJ1-1, with no clear D. The CDR3 runs 13 residues. Trimming shortened V by 4 bases and J by 1 base, and 7 bases separated the two germline ends. Germline assignment: CDR1 SGHTA and CDR2 FQGTGA.

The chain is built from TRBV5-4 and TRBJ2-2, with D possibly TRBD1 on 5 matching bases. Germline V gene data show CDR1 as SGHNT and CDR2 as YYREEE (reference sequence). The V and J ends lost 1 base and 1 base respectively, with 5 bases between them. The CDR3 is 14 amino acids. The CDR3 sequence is CASSLRGNTGELFF. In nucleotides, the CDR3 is TGTGCCAGCAGCTTGAGGGGGAACACCGGGGAGCTGTTTTTT.

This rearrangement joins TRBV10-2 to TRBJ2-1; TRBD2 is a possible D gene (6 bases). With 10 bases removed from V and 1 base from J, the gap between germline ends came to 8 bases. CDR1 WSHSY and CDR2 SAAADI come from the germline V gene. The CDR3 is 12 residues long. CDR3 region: CATAGSYNEQFF. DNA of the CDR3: TGCGCCACCGCGGGATCCTACAATGAGCAGTTCTTC.

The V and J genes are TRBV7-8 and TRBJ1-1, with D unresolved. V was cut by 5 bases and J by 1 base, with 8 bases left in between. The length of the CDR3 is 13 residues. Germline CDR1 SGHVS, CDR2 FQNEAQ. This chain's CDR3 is CASSLESNTEAFF. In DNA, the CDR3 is TGTGCCAGCAGCCTCGAGTCGAACACTGAAGCTTTCTTT.

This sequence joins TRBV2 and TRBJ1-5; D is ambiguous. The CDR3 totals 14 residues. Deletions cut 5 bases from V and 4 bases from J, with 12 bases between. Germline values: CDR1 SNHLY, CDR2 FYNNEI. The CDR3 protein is CASSTGRRNQPQHF. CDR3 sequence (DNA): TGTGCCAGCAGTACGGGAAGGCGGAATCAGCCCCAGCATTTT.

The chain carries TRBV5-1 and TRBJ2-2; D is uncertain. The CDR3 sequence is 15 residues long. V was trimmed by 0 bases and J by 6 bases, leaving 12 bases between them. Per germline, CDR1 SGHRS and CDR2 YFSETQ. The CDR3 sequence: CASSLAVGSPGELFF. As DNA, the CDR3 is TGCGCCAGCAGCTTGGCGGTGGGTAGCCCCGGGGAGCTGTTTTTT. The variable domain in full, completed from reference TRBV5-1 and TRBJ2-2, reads KAGVTQTPRYLIKTRGQQVTLSCSPISGHRSVSWYQQTPGQGLQFLFEYFSETQRNKGNFPGRFSGRQFSNSRSEMNVSTLELGDSALYLCASSLAVGSPGELFFGEGSRLTVL.

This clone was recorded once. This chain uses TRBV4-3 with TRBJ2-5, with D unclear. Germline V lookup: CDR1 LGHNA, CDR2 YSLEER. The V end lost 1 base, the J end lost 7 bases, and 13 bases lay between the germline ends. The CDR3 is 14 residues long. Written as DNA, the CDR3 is TGCGCCAGCAGCCAAGGGGCGAGTTCCGCGACCCAGTACTTC. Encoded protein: CASSQGASSATQYF.

The DNA of the CDR3 is TGTGCCAGCAGCTTCGGGTCAGAATACTACGAGCAGTACTTC. Translating gives CASSFGSEYYEQYF. This chain joins TRBV7-9 and TRBJ2-7, with D hard to call. V lost 3 bases and J lost 3, with 12 bases in between. Germline V CDR1 and CDR2: SEHNR, FQNEAQ (reference sequence). The length of the CDR3 is 14 residues.